This TCR beta chain originates from a study of T cell repertoires in cytomegalovirus infection. About the study: Selection of CMV epitopes for the study included recently identified HLA-C-restricted and well-studied HLA-B-restricted ones.

This clonotype occurred many times. What it binds is unknown. In TCRdb, the reads were re-called with MiXCR into one record per CDR3 protein. Among hundreds of thousands of distinct CDR3 sequences listed, 30% to 35% were seen once. V lost 0 bases and J 6 bases, leaving 3 bases between the germline ends. Germline V gives CDR1 MNHEY, CDR2 SVGEGT. This CDR3 is built from 12 residues. The sample here was cultured PBMCs, taken from culture after CMV antigen stimulation. The chain links TRBV6-2 or TRBV6-3 to TRBJ2-1; no firm D call. The clonotype comes from a human donor in good health (CMV status not recorded). Some clones in this sample may be carry-over from other donors' samples. DNA of the CDR3: TGTGCCAGCAGTTACTCCCCCAATGAGCAGTTCTTC. This encodes CASSYSPNEQFF.